This T cell receptor (beta chain) derives from a study of T cell repertoires in ileal Crohn's disease. The wider study: Biopsies of inflamed ileum from the surgical specimen form M0 samples.

In this sample, this clone turned up once. Its antigen is currently unknown. Other DNA sequences in this specimen translate into the identical CDR3. The assay was immunoSEQ multiplex PCR, and TCRdb's table has in-frame clones only and misses some. The data contain roughly 13,000 clones, around 85% of them singletons. Whole-study results and caveats: High-frequency clones were more common in sorted CD8 than CD4 cells.

The CDR3 sequence is 17 residues long. V was shortened by 8 bases and J by 6 bases, with 26 bases between the two germline ends. Looked up from germline, CDR1 is GTSNPN and CDR2 is SVGIG (reference sequence). Regarding time point: inflamed ileum from the surgical specimen. J is TRBJ1-6 and V is TRBV30; a weak D match, TRBD1 (6 bases). Sequenced sample: ileal tissue. The receptor's source is an adult with Crohn's disease. The CDR3 DNA sequence: TGTGCCCGGCGCCGGAAAACAGGAGCCAGGGGTAATTCACCCCTCCACTTT. Translation gives CARRRKTGARGNSPLHF.